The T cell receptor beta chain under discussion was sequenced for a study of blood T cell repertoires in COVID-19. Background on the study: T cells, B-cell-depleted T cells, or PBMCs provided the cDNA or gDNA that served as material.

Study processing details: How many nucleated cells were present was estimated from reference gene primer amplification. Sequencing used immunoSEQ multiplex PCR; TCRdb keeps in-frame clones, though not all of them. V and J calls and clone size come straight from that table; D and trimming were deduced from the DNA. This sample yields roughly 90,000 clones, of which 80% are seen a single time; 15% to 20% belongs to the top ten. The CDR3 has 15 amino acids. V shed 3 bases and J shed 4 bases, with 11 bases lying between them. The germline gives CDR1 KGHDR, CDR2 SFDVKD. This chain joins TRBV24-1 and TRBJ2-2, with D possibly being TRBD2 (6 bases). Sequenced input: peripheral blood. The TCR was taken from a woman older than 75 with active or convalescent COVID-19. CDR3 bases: TGTGCCACCAGTGATCCCCTGGGGGGCACCGGGGAGCTGTTTTTT. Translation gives CATSDPLGGTGELFF.